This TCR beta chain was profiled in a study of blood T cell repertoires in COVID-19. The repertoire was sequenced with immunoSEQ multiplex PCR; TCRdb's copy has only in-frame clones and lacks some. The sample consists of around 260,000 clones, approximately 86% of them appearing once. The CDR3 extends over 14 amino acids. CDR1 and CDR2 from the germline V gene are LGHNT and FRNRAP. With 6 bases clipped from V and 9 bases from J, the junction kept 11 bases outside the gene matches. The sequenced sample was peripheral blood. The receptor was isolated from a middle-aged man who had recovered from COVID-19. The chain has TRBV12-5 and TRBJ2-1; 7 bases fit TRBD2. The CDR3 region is CASGRRLADVEQFF. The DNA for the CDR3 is TGTGCTAGTGGCAGGCGGCTAGCGGATGTTGAGCAGTTCTTC.